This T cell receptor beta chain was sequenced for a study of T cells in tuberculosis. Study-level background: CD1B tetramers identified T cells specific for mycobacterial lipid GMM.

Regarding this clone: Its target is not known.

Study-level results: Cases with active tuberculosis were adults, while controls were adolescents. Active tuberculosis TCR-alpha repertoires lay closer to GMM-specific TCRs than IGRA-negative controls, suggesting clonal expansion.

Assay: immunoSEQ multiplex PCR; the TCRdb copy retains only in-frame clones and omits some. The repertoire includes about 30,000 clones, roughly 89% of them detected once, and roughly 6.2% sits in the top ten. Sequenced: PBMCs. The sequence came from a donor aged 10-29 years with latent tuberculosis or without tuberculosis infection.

The CDR3 nucleotides are TGTGCCAGCAGCTTAGGGGGGACTAGGACAGATACGCAGTATTTT. Its protein is CASSLGGTRTDTQYF. This chain uses TRBV11-2 with TRBJ2-3; TRBD2 aligns across 8 bases. The J segment lost 3 bases and the V segment lost 1 base, leaving 3 bases of the junction unmatched. CDR1 SGHAT and CDR2 FQNNGV come from the germline V gene. This CDR3 region has 15 residues.